This record concerns one T cell receptor (beta chain) sequence. No cognate antigen has been identified for it. Per-base quality was not reported, and no clone a single base away is much larger than it. The data belong to a study of cytomegalovirus exposure and HLA in healthy donors (dated by TCRdb to 2016 to 2017). With regard to the full study: A later analysis indicated that the roughly 120 validation repertoires were generated on the platform also employed for the 700 or so repertoires of the first cohort. A separate validation cohort of some 130 different subjects was used in addition to the 666-subject first cohort. High-throughput TCR immunosequencing, statistical association of individual TCRs with disease status, and machine learning were combined to predict cytomegalovirus infection status. The study aimed to test whether signatures of past pathogen exposure could be identified by cataloging public T cell receptors.

Here is what the overall study found, with its caveats: In vitro tests confirmed that a few of the cytomegalovirus-associated TCR beta chains recognize cytomegalovirus antigens. All 110 or so repertoires were used to score co-occurrence in the validation cohort in a later analysis, because that analysis had no HLA typing for the cohort. According to the authors, the approach could potentially be generalized to other disease states and immunological phenotypes. In a later analysis, TCRs clustered in the first cohort were found to also tend to co-occur in the 120 validation repertoires, with 85% to 95% of cluster scores above 0. The study listed 150 to 200 TCR beta chains as associated with cytomegalovirus. Most TCR sequences were observed very rarely across donors, whereas some public TCRs were present in many individuals. The classifier was reported to diagnose cytomegalovirus status with high specificity and sensitivity in both the original and validation cohorts.

The germline V gene gives CDR1 as KGHSH and CDR2 as LQKENI. The CDR3 holds 15 amino acids from the cysteine to the phenylalanine. Just CDR3 DNA is preserved here, 45 bases in frame from base 1. Here V drops 7 bases and J drops 6 bases, and the junction holds 11 bases not matched to any gene. The donors were included in the validation cohort of 120 subjects, a group kept apart from the approximately 650-subject first cohort. Libraries were made using the immunoSEQ multiplex PCR assay. For the original study's pipeline: A statistical classification framework was built for diagnosing cytomegalovirus status from the catalog of TCR beta chain sequences. TCRdb mirrors the immuneACCESS table, restricted to in-frame sequences. Some clones are absent from its copies; in checked studies, under half trace to an unresolved V gene, and the reason for the others is unknown. V, J and clone size are taken as reported in that table, and D and trimming were inferred from the DNA itself. Across this sample there are roughly 120,000 clones, with 94% seen only once. Roughly 1.2% of the sample is in the top ten clones.

This receptor was obtained from a woman aged 18-35 years in good health and CMV-seronegative. Specimen: PBMCs. In this chain, TRBV18 is recombined with TRBJ2-1; TRBD2 agrees with 8 junctional bases. The CDR3 is CASCPSAGVLNEQFF. The sequence in DNA is TGTGCCAGCTGCCCCTCAGCGGGGGTGCTCAATGAGCAGTTCTTC.